This TCR beta chain was sequenced during a study of T cells in Graves' hyperthyroidism and ophthalmopathy. General study findings and limits: Clonotypes that were expanded in thyroid above 0.001 mostly appeared in blood too. Ophthalmopathy prediction by the model preceded onset by a median about 6.5 months.

Amplified TCR beta CDR3 regions came from RNA transcripts. First-round RT-PCR with HTBI primers amplified the TCR CDR3 region. Using its own MiXCR run on the multiplex PCR reads, TCRdb lists one record per CDR3 protein. The repertoire includes 490,000 or so distinct CDR3 sequences, roughly 22% of them detected once, and under 55% sits in the top ten. The CDR3 is 17 amino acids. Germline assignment: CDR1 DFQATT and CDR2 SNEGSKA (reference sequence). The V gene end was trimmed by 2 bases and the J gene end by 0 bases; junction bases not matched to a gene: 7. In regard to this clonotype: No antigen is known for it.

The clonotype originates from a woman between 70 and 85 years old with Graves' ophthalmopathy. The chain combines TRBV20-1 with TRBJ2-2; TRBD2 matches at 9 bases. Input material: blood. The CDR3 sequence is CSARSLASGANTGELFF. The CDR3 DNA reads TGCAGTGCTAGAAGTTTAGCTAGCGGGGCGAACACCGGGGAGCTGTTTTTT.